The 10 T cell receptor beta chains below were found in one sample sequenced in a study of control samples from healthy donors and cancer patients. Produced via immunoSEQ multiplex PCR; TCRdb's table is partial and in-frame only. The sample holds 150,000 to 200,000 clones, 90% seen once. The sequenced sample consisted of blood. The receptors derive from a woman aged 45-60 years in good health.

The J gene is TRBJ1-1, the V gene TRBV28, with D perhaps matching TRBD1 (5 bases). This CDR3 has 15 amino acids. V was trimmed by 6 bases and J by 1 base, leaving 15 bases between them. CDR1 and CDR2 (germline): MDHEN, SYDVKM. The CDR3 DNA reads as TGTGCCAGCAGCGGCCCCCAGGGATCGAACACTGAAGCTTTCTTT. The encoded protein is CASSGPQGSNTEAFF.

This rearrangement joins TRBV7-2 to TRBJ2-1, with TRBD1 matching over 8 bases. J gave up 8 bases and V 2 bases, and 14 bases lay outside the gene matches. The germline V gene encodes CDR1 SGHTA and CDR2 FQGNSA. CDR3 length: 17 amino acids. In nucleotides, the CDR3 is TGTGCCAGCAGCTTATCATATAGGGGCAGGGGGCGTGATGAGCAGTTCTTC. Residues: CASSLSYRGRGRDEQFF.

This rearrangement joins TRBV13 to TRBJ1-1; D unresolved. Per the germline V gene, CDR1 is PRHDT and CDR2 is FYEKMQ (reference sequence). V was cut by 5 bases and J by 8 bases, with 21 bases left in between. This CDR3 region has 15 residues. The CDR3 DNA is TGTGCCAGCAGCGAGGGTCACCAAATCCAACGGGAAGCTTTCTTT. Its protein product is CASSEGHQIQREAFF.

The chain is built from TRBV7-3 and TRBJ2-3, with 10 bases that match TRBD2. The CDR3 consists of 17 residues. Germline V gives CDR1 SGHTA, CDR2 FQGTGA. Germline trimming cut 5 bases from V and 1 base from J; bases unmatched to any gene: 9. The CDR3 loop reads CASSPVAGGLGTDTQYF. The CDR3 bases are TGTGCCAGCAGCCCCGTAGCGGGAGGCCTCGGCACAGATACGCAGTATTTT.

This rearrangement joins TRBV27 to TRBJ1-5, with a weak D call TRBD1 (6 bases). Germline CDR1 is MNHEY and CDR2 is SMNVEV (reference sequence). Trimming cost V 6 bases and J 7 bases, with 16 bases left between them. This CDR3 comprises 14 residues. CDR3 DNA sequence: TGTGCCAGCAGCCTCAGGGGAGAGAGGCAGCCCCAGCATTTT. It encodes CASSLRGERQPQHF.

This chain joins TRBV18 and TRBJ2-7; D possibly corresponds to TRBD2 (6 bases). Germline values: CDR1 KGHSH, CDR2 LQKENI. Trimming shortened V by 6 bases and J by 4 bases, and 13 bases separated the two germline ends. The CDR3 totals 13 residues. The CDR3 reads CASSAGQPYEQYF. CDR3 sequence (DNA): TGTGCCAGCTCGGCGGGGCAGCCATACGAGCAGTACTTC.

There are a few counts of this clone. At one boundary the junction diverges from the germline segment, which might be a read error. The chain carries TRBV3-1 (or the pseudogene TRBV3-2) and TRBJ1-1, with a weak D call TRBD1 (6 bases). Germline lookup yields CDR1 LGHDT and CDR2 YNNKEL (reference sequence). CDR3 length: 13 amino acids. CDR3 in amino acids: CASSKDRYTEAFF. Written as DNA, the CDR3 is TGTGCCAGCAGCAAAGACAGGTACACTGAAGCTTTCTTT.

The chain employs TRBV7-9 and TRBJ2-7; D is tentatively TRBD1 or TRBD2 (7 bases each). With 3 bases removed from V and 3 bases from J, the gap between germline ends came to 12 bases. There are 14 residues in the CDR3. CDR1 is SEHNR, CDR2 FQNEAQ, per germline (reference sequence). This CDR3 reads CASSLGGGLYEQYF. The CDR3 coding sequence is TGTGCCAGCAGCTTGGGAGGGGGCCTCTACGAGCAGTACTTC.

The chain carries TRBV2 and TRBJ2-2, with D possibly being TRBD1 (6 bases). Per the germline V gene, CDR1 is SNHLY and CDR2 is FYNNEI. Trimming removed 6 bases at V and 3 bases at J, with 8 bases between. The CDR3 is 13 amino acids. CDR3 loop: CASRQGHTGELFF. CDR3 DNA sequence: TGTGCCAGCAGGCAGGGGCACACCGGGGAGCTGTTTTTT.

The genes are TRBV5-1 and TRBJ2-3, with D unresolved. Trimming pared 0 bases from V and 2 bases from J, leaving 7 bases between. The germline V gene encodes CDR1 SGHRS and CDR2 YFSETQ. The CDR3 has 14 amino acids. The CDR3 loop reads CASSLVSVTDTQYF. The CDR3 DNA reads as TGCGCCAGCAGCTTGGTGTCAGTCACAGATACGCAGTATTTT.